The 22 T cell receptor beta chains below were found in one sample sequenced in a study of T cell repertoires in cytomegalovirus infection. TCRdb independently ran MiXCR on the reads; one entry per CDR3 protein. Of approximately 1,000,000 distinct CDR3 sequences in the sample, about 33% were seen once. Their target antigens are unknown. The source was cultured CD8+ T cells from PBMCs, collected from culture after CMV antigen stimulation. Receptors were obtained from a human donor in good health (CMV status not recorded). Some clones in this sample may be carry-over from other donors' samples.

The chain recombines TRBV28 with TRBJ2-7; TRBD1 matches at 7 bases. The germline V gene has CDR1 MDHEN and CDR2 SYDVKM. The CDR3 runs 14 residues. The trim removed 6 bases at V and 9 bases at J, leaving 14 bases unmatched. The DNA for the CDR3 is TGTGCCAGCAGCCCTATTTACGGACAGGACGGGCAGTACGTC. Amino acid sequence: CASSPIYGQDGQYV.

This chain uses TRBV7-6 with TRBJ2-6; the match to TRBD1 covers 7 bases. Germline CDR1 and CDR2: SGHVS and FNYEAQ. The V gene end was trimmed by 0 bases and the J gene end by 0 bases; junction bases not matched to a gene: 8. CDR3 size: 19 residues. CDR3 coding DNA: TGTGCCAGCAGCTTAGCCCCTCAGGGGGTACTCTCTGGGGCCAACGTCCTGACTTTC. It specifies CASSLAPQGVLSGANVLTF.

As DNA, the CDR3 is TGTGCCAGCAGCTTCCCGTTTTCCCCCCCCTCCTACAATGAGCAGTTCTTC. Translating gives CASSFPFSPPSYNEQFF. The chain uses TRBV7-9 and TRBJ2-1; D is unresolved. CDR3 length: 17 residues. V was shortened by 3 bases and J by 0 bases, with 15 bases between the two germline ends. Germline V gives CDR1 SEHNR, CDR2 FQNEAQ (reference sequence). The full variable domain, in which reference TRBV7-9 and TRBJ2-1 provide the parts outside the CDR3, is DTGVSQNPRHKITKRGQNVTFRCDPISEHNRLYWYRQTLGQGPEFLTYFQNEAQLEKSRLLSDRFSAERPKGSFSTLEIQRTEQGDSAMYLCASSFPFSPPSYNEQFFGPGTRLTVL.

The CDR3 coding sequence is TGTGCCAGCAGTCCCCAATTGGCCTCCTACGAGCAGTACGTC. Encoded protein: CASSPQLASYEQYV. This chain uses TRBV27 with TRBJ2-7; no clear D. V was pared by 5 bases and J by 0 bases, with 11 bases between. CDR1 and CDR2 from the germline V gene are MNHEY and SMNVEV (reference sequence). The CDR3 runs 14 residues.

This chain uses TRBV7-9 with TRBJ2-7; tentative D call: TRBD1 (6 bases). Looked up from germline, CDR1 is SEHNR and CDR2 is FQNEAQ (reference sequence). The length of the CDR3 is 11 residues. V lost 10 bases, J lost 5 bases, and 12 bases lay in between. The CDR3 is CATGRGHEQYF. In nucleotides, the CDR3 is TGTGCCACCGGCAGGGGCCACGAGCAGTACTTC.

This clonotype came up a few times. This rearrangement joins TRBV7-6 to TRBJ2-7, with 8 bases aligning to TRBD1. The germline CDR1 and CDR2 sequences are SGHVS and FNYEAQ. The CDR3 runs to 13 residues. Trimming at V came to 4 bases and at J to 5 bases, leaving 4 bases not matched to a gene. This CDR3 reads CASSSATGDEQYF. CDR3 DNA: TGTGCCAGCAGCTCAGCGACAGGGGACGAGCAGTACTTC.

The V and J genes are TRBV5-3 and TRBJ1-1; D gene unclear. TRBV5-3 is classed as an ORF, of uncertain function. This CDR3 has 15 residues. V dropped 8 bases and J dropped 0 bases, with 17 bases sitting between them. The CDR3 spells CASSTSLGVNTEAFF. CDR3 bases: TGTGCCAGCAGCACCTCTTTGGGTGTGAACACTGAAGCTTTCTTT.

The CDR3 loop is CASSESPGQGSSEQFF. CDR3 in DNA: TGTGCCAGCAGTGAATCACCGGGACAGGGGTCAAGTGAGCAGTTCTTC. The gene calls are TRBV2 and TRBJ2-1; 10 positions agree with TRBD1. The CDR3 sequence is 16 residues long. V shed 2 bases and J 9 bases; nucleotides not matched to a gene: 10. Germline V lookup: CDR1 SNHLY, CDR2 FYNNEI.

This chain joins TRBV7-3 and TRBJ2-2; D is perhaps TRBD1 (5 bases). Deletions cut 4 bases from V and 5 bases from J, with 14 bases between. This CDR3 has 15 residues. Germline V lookup: CDR1 SGHTA, CDR2 FQGTGA. In DNA form, the CDR3 reads TGTGCCAGCAGCTCAACCCTTTACAGGACCGGGGAGCTGTTTTTT. It encodes CASSSTLYRTGELFF.

This rearrangement joins TRBV12-5 to TRBJ2-7; D unclear. The V and J ends lost 1 base and 7 bases respectively, with 14 bases between them. CDR1 is LGHNT and CDR2 is FRNRAP in the germline V gene. The CDR3 sequence is 14 residues long. The CDR3 DNA is TGTGCTAGTGGTTTGGACGGGTCGAGTGAAGAGCAGTACTTC. This translates into CASGLDGSSEEQYF.

This clonotype was observed many times. This chain connects TRBV7-2 to TRBJ2-7; 15 positions agree with TRBD2. From germline, CDR1 is SGHTA and CDR2 FQGNSA. The CDR3 runs 16 residues. V trimming: 4 bases; J trimming: 7 bases; junction bases outside the gene matches: 8. CDR3 protein: CASSSWTSGGAGEQYV. DNA of the CDR3: TGTGCCAGCAGCTCGTGGACTAGCGGGGGGGCAGGAGAGCAGTACGTC.

The chain combines TRBV28 with TRBJ1-2; no definite D call. The germline V gene has CDR1 MDHEN and CDR2 SYDVKM. With 7 bases removed from V and 4 bases from J, the gap between germline ends came to 16 bases. The CDR3 consists of 14 residues. CDR3 coding DNA: TGTGCCAGCACCCCTTCGGAGGGAGTCTATGGCTACACCTTC. It yields the protein CASTPSEGVYGYTF.

The rearrangement joins TRBV11-1 to TRBJ2-5; D might be TRBD1 (6 bases). There are 13 residues in the CDR3. Germline V CDR1 and CDR2: SGHAT, FQDESV (reference sequence). Deletions cut 7 bases from V and 2 bases from J, with 11 bases between. The CDR3 DNA reads TGTGCCAGCAAGTACAGGGAACAAGAGACCCAGTACTTC. It translates to CASKYREQETQYF.

This clonotype appeared many times. The chain links TRBV7-8 to TRBJ2-1; D may be TRBD2 (5 bases). The CDR3 is made up of 15 amino acids. CDR1 and CDR2 from the germline V gene are SGHVS and FQNEAQ. V was shortened by 7 bases and J by 3 bases, with 16 bases between the two germline ends. This CDR3 is CASTYTATSYNEQFF. The CDR3 DNA reads TGTGCCAGCACTTACACGGCCACTAGCTACAATGAGCAGTTCTTC.

This clonotype has more than one count but fewer than ten. The rearrangement uses TRBV6-6 and TRBJ1-2; D ambiguous. This CDR3 is built from 13 residues. Trimming stripped 5 bases from V and 4 bases from J, with 11 bases between. Germline V gene lookup returns CDR1 MNHNY and CDR2 SVGAGI (reference sequence). The CDR3: CASSTKGFYGYTF. CDR3 DNA sequence: TGTGCCAGCAGTACTAAAGGGTTCTATGGCTACACCTTC.

The table lists this clonotype with a few counts. This chain uses TRBV19 with TRBJ1-2; 9 nucleotides line up with TRBD1. V gave up 3 bases and J gave up 6 bases; unmatched junction bases: 2. Germline lookup yields CDR1 LNHDA and CDR2 SQIVND (reference sequence). CDR3 length equals 13 residues. This chain's CDR3 is CASSMRQGDGYTF. CDR3 bases: TGTGCCAGTAGTATGAGACAGGGGGATGGCTACACCTTC. Looking up the rest from reference TRBV19 and TRBJ1-2 gives the full variable domain: DGGITQSPKYLFRKEGQNVTLSCEQNLNHDAMYWYRQDPGQGLRLIYYSQIVNDFQKGDIAEGYSVSREKKESFPLTVTSAQKNPTAFYLCASSMRQGDGYTFGSGTRLTVV.

The rearrangement uses TRBV7-6 and TRBJ2-4; TRBD2 aligns across 9 bases. CDR1 SGHVS and CDR2 FNYEAQ come from the germline V gene. V lost 2 bases to trimming and J lost 5 bases; unmatched junction nucleotides: 13. The CDR3 has 18 residues. The CDR3 sequence: CASSLLVRASGDQNIQYF. CDR3 sequence (DNA): TGTGCCAGCAGCTTACTGGTTCGGGCTAGCGGGGACCAAAACATTCAGTACTTC.

There are a few counts of this clonotype. CDR3: CASSVNQGAREQYF. The CDR3 bases are TGTGCCAGCAGTGTTAATCAGGGGGCCCGGGAGCAGTACTTC. The rearrangement links TRBV7-8 to TRBJ2-7; 8 positions match TRBD1. Germline values: CDR1 SGHVS, CDR2 FQNEAQ. V trimming: 6 bases; J trimming: 7 bases; junction bases outside the gene matches: 11. The CDR3 extends over 14 amino acids.

This clonotype turned up a few times. The chain is built from TRBV19 and TRBJ2-7; TRBD2 might be the D (6 bases). The CDR3 consists of 13 residues. The germline V gene encodes CDR1 LNHDA and CDR2 SQIVND (reference sequence). With 5 bases removed from V and 3 bases from J, the gap between germline ends came to 11 bases. The chain's CDR3 is CASSAGLYYEQYV. DNA for the CDR3: TGTGCCAGTAGTGCGGGACTCTACTACGAGCAGTACGTC.

V and J are TRBV7-6 and TRBJ1-5; D unclear. The CDR3 extends over 15 amino acids. The germline gives CDR1 SGHVS, CDR2 FNYEAQ. Between the trimmed V and J ends, which lost 1 base and 3 bases, there was a span of 10 bases. CDR3 sequence reads: CASSLDGNLNQPQHF. CDR3 nucleotide sequence: TGTGCCAGCAGCTTAGACGGGAACCTCAATCAGCCCCAGCATTTT. Variable domain in full (rest from reference TRBV7-6 and TRBJ1-5): GAGVSQSPRYKVTKRGQDVALRCDPISGHVSLYWYRQALGQGPEFLTYFNYEAQQDKSGLPNDRFSAERPEGSISTLTIQRTEQRDSAMYRCASSLDGNLNQPQHFGDGTRLSIL.

Note on this clonotype: This may come from a read error, since a much larger clone is one base off. The rearrangement links TRBV6-6 to TRBJ2-7; D is ambiguous. Germline CDR1 MNHNY, CDR2 SVGAGI (reference sequence). Trimming took 9 bases from V and 6 from J, leaving 12 bases between them. This CDR3 region has 11 residues. The CDR3 spells CASRKGPEQYF. The DNA for the CDR3 is TGTGCCAGTCGAAAGGGTCCCGAGCAGTACTTC.

This clonotype was detected ten times or more. The chain is built from TRBV19 and TRBJ2-2; D is unclear. CDR1 is LNHDA, CDR2 SQIVND, per germline (reference sequence). Trimming pared 5 bases from V and 3 bases from J, leaving 10 bases between. This CDR3 has 14 residues. The DNA of the CDR3 is TGTGCCAGTAGTGTATTAAGGGACACCGGGGAGCTGTTTTTT. It yields the protein CASSVLRDTGELFF.